Following are 20 T cell receptor beta chains from one sample sequenced in a study of breast tumors, draining lymph nodes, adjacent tissues. MiXCR, applied by TCRdb to the multiplex PCR reads, yields one record per CDR3 protein. The sample includes some 230,000 distinct CDR3 sequences, roughly a third of them seen just once. Samples came from axillary lymph nodes draining the breast cancer. The material sequenced was axillary lymph node tissue. The receptors were gathered from a female donor with breast cancer. Some clones in this sample may be carry-over from other donors' samples.

This clonotype was detected many times. V gene TRBV18 combines with J gene TRBJ2-7, with D perhaps TRBD1 (5 bases). V gave up 0 bases and J gave up 2 bases, with 11 bases separating them. This CDR3 is built from 15 residues. Germline CDR1 KGHSH, CDR2 LQKENI. The CDR3 here is CASSPPWQGTYEQYF. The CDR3 coding sequence is TGTGCCAGCTCACCACCCTGGCAGGGAACCTACGAGCAGTACTTC.

This chain links TRBV29-1 with TRBJ2-1; D ambiguous. CDR3 length equals 12 residues. Trimming stripped 3 bases from V and 5 bases from J, with 8 bases between. Germline loops: CDR1 SQVTM, CDR2 ANQGSEA. The CDR3 DNA sequence: TGCAGCGTTGAGGGCCCTAACAATGAGCAGTTCTTC. This sequence encodes CSVEGPNNEQFF.

Ten or more counts support this clonotype. The CDR3 region is CAISGAYRGRQETQYF. The CDR3 DNA is TGTGCCATCAGTGGTGCATACAGGGGGCGACAAGAGACCCAGTACTTC. The chain recombines TRBV10-3 with TRBJ2-5; 9 bases agree with TRBD1. With 4 bases clipped from V and 2 bases from J, the junction kept 8 bases outside the gene matches. CDR1 is ENHRY and CDR2 is SYGVKD in the germline V gene. The CDR3 runs 16 residues.

This clonotype appeared once. The V gene is TRBV12-3 or TRBV12-4, the J gene TRBJ1-4; possibly TRBD1 for D (6 bases). V was clipped by 6 bases and J by 8 bases, with 19 bases between them. The CDR3 has 15 residues. CDR3 sequence (DNA): TGTGCCAGCAGCGGGAGGGGGAGGGTGATGGAAAAACTGTTTTTT. Protein: CASSGRGRVMEKLFF.

This clonotype was detected only a few times. The chain recombines TRBV6-6 with TRBJ2-1, with a weak D call TRBD2 (6 bases). The CDR3 totals 14 residues. V lost 6 bases and J lost 1, with 10 bases in between. CDR1 is MNHNY, CDR2 SVGAGI, per germline (reference sequence). CDR3 sequence (DNA): TGTGCCAGCAGGCCGGGGGAGTCCTACAATGAGCAGTTCTTC. Its translation: CASRPGESYNEQFF.

This clonotype has a count of ten or more. The genes are TRBV20-1 and TRBJ1-2; the D gene is possibly TRBD1 (5 bases). Trimming pared 0 bases from V and 7 bases from J, leaving 12 bases between. The CDR3 length is 13 residues. Germline-derived CDR1 and CDR2 are DFQATT and SNEGSKA (reference sequence). The CDR3 coding sequence is TGCAGTGCTAGAGATCCAGGGTATGGTGGCTACACCTTC. Residues: CSARDPGYGGYTF.

J is TRBJ2-1 and V is TRBV7-3; D is ambiguous. V was clipped by 5 bases and J by 6 bases, with 5 bases between them. This CDR3 spans 11 amino acids. Germline-derived CDR1 and CDR2 are SGHTA and FQGTGA. As DNA, the CDR3 is TGTGCCAGCAGCGCCCGCAATGAGCAGTTCTTC. Its protein is CASSARNEQFF.

This clonotype has at least ten counts. This chain joins TRBV5-6 and TRBJ2-7, with D perhaps matching TRBD1 or TRBD2 (5 bases each). CDR3 size: 13 residues. Trimming removed 3 bases at V and 5 bases at J, with 12 bases between. Germline CDR1 SGHDT, CDR2 YYEEEE. CDR3 protein: CASSWGNANEQYF. The CDR3 DNA reads as TGTGCCAGCAGCTGGGGGAATGCCAACGAGCAGTACTTC.

The chain combines TRBV27 with TRBJ1-4; 7 bases map to TRBD1. Germline V gene lookup returns CDR1 MNHEY and CDR2 SMNVEV (reference sequence). This CDR3 is built from 17 residues. V shed 5 bases and J 7 bases; nucleotides not matched to a gene: 16. CDR3 bases: TGTGCCAGCAGTCCGCGACAGGGAACGGTGCAGGGTGAAAAACTGTTTTTT. Its translation is CASSPRQGTVQGEKLFF.

The CDR3 bases are TGTGCCAGCAGCTACCGGAGCTATGGCTACACCTTC. The encoded protein is CASSYRSYGYTF. This sequence joins TRBV7-9 and TRBJ1-2; D ambiguous. The CDR3 sequence is 12 residues long. Germline loops: CDR1 SEHNR, CDR2 FQNEAQ (reference sequence). V lost 4 bases to trimming and J lost 4 bases, with 7 bases between them. Drawing the rest from reference TRBV7-9 and TRBJ1-2, the complete variable domain is DTGVSQNPRHKITKRGQNVTFRCDPISEHNRLYWYRQTLGQGPEFLTYFQNEAQLEKSRLLSDRFSAERPKGSFSTLEIQRTEQGDSAMYLCASSYRSYGYTFGSGTRLTVV.

The rearrangement joins TRBV5-4 to TRBJ2-3; the D gene is possibly TRBD1 (6 bases). Germline V gives CDR1 SGHNT, CDR2 YYREEE (reference sequence). V was cut by 4 bases and J by 0 bases, with 15 bases left in between. The CDR3 contains 16 residues. CDR3 DNA: TGTGCCAGCAGCAAACAGGGACCCCCGAGCACAGATACGCAGTATTTT. It codes for CASSKQGPPSTDTQYF.

The rearrangement joins TRBV18 to TRBJ2-3, with 9 bases that match TRBD2. The CDR3 has 15 residues. Germline CDR1 reads KGHSH; CDR2 reads LQKENI. With V trimmed by 1 base and J by 5 bases, 4 bases remained unmatched. CDR3 in amino acids: CASSPQAGGKDTQYF. CDR3 nucleotides: TGTGCCAGCTCACCACAAGCGGGAGGAAAAGATACGCAGTATTTT.

This clonotype appeared once. This chain connects TRBV2 to TRBJ1-5; 7 positions match TRBD1. CDR3 size: 14 residues. Germline values: CDR1 SNHLY, CDR2 FYNNEI. V lost 6 bases, J lost 6 bases, and 8 bases stayed unmatched. CDR3 bases: TGTGCCAGCAGAAAACAGGGGTATAGTCAGCCCCAGCATTTT. Encoded protein: CASRKQGYSQPQHF.

Points on this clonotype: A much larger clone lies one base from this, so it may be a read error. The V call is TRBV5-8, the J call TRBJ2-5; 8 positions agree with TRBD2. The CDR3 loop spans 17 amino acids. Per the germline V gene, CDR1 is SGHTS and CDR2 is YDEGEE. Losses at the gene ends were 0 bases for V and 5 bases for J; bases not matched to a gene: 12. The DNA of the CDR3 is TGTGCCAGCAGCTTGGGGACTACCGGGAGGGCAGAGGAGACCCAGTACTTC. Protein: CASSLGTTGRAEETQYF. The variable domain in full, completed from reference TRBV5-8 and TRBJ2-5, reads EAGVTQSPTHLIKTRGQQATLRCSPISGHTSVYWYQQALGLGLQFLLWYDEGEERNRGNFPPRFSGRQFPNYSSELNVNALELEDSALYLCASSLGTTGRAEETQYFGPGTRLLVL.

This clonotype came up many times. This rearrangement joins TRBV2 to TRBJ2-5; the match to TRBD1 covers 10 bases. This CDR3 has 14 amino acids. J lost 6 bases, V lost 3 bases, and 4 bases had no gene match. Germline V gene lookup returns CDR1 SNHLY and CDR2 FYNNEI. In DNA form, the CDR3 reads TGTGCCAGCAGTGATTGGGGACAGGGGAAGACCCAGTACTTC. This translates into CASSDWGQGKTQYF.

In this sample, this clonotype turned up a few times. V gene TRBV6-6 combines with J gene TRBJ2-3; D is unresolved. Germline V CDR1 and CDR2: MNHNY, SVGAGI (reference sequence). CDR3 length: 15 amino acids. With 2 bases removed from V and 0 bases from J, the gap between germline ends came to 9 bases. DNA of the CDR3: TGTGCCAGCAGTTACGTCCCTTCTAGCACAGATACGCAGTATTTT. Translation gives CASSYVPSSTDTQYF.

V gene TRBV9 combines with J gene TRBJ1-5; TRBD1 agrees at 10 bases. J was trimmed by 11 bases and V by 3 bases; bases with no gene match: 14. Germline V gene lookup returns CDR1 SGDLS and CDR2 YYNGEE. CDR3 length: 16 residues. CDR3 sequence: CASSDGPGTGVWAQHF. The CDR3, as DNA: TGTGCCAGCAGCGACGGTCCCGGGACAGGGGTGTGGGCCCAGCATTTT.

Ten or more counts support this clonotype. This chain uses TRBV20-1 with TRBJ2-6; D is unclear. V was cut by 0 bases and J by 4 bases, with 19 bases left in between. CDR1 and CDR2 (germline): DFQATT, SNEGSKA (reference sequence). This CDR3 spans 18 amino acids. CDR3 region: CSARDLALTTSGANVLTF. CDR3 DNA: TGCAGTGCTAGAGATTTGGCACTGACGACGAGCGGGGCCAACGTCCTGACTTTC.

As to this clonotype: A clone one base away is much larger, so this may be a read error. V is TRBV25-1 and J is TRBJ1-6; 9 bases align to TRBD1. Germline trimming cut 8 bases from V and 6 bases from J; bases unmatched to any gene: 14. This CDR3 region has 17 residues. Germline CDR1 and CDR2: MGHDK and SYGVNS. CDR3 sequence (DNA): TGTGCCAGCTCACCCTTTCTGGGACAGGGAGGTAATTCACCCCTCCACTTT. Translated, it gives CASSPFLGQGGNSPLHF.

This clonotype was recorded many times. The chain couples TRBV10-1 to TRBJ2-7; D uncertain. CDR3 length: 13 amino acids. Trimming cost V 2 bases and J 3 bases, with 8 bases left between them. Germline V CDR1 and CDR2: WNHNN, SYGVQD (reference sequence). The CDR3 DNA follows: TGCGCCAGCAGTGAGGAGGTTCTCTACGAGCAGTACTTC. It translates to CASSEEVLYEQYF.